Sequencing of this T cell receptor (beta chain) was carried out in a study of ipilimumab plus nivolumab after autologous stem cell transplantation. Study-wide background: A median of about 8 nivolumab and a few ipilimumab doses were given.

TCRdb keeps only in-frame clones here, not all; method: immunoSEQ multiplex PCR. The data show over 35,000 clones, with around 93% seen just once and over 0.85% held by the top ten. Ipilimumab, 1 mg/kg, started 14 to 28 days after autologous transplant. Dosing: nivolumab 3 mg/kg IV, weeks 1, 4, 7, 10, then every two weeks to week 26. Germline loops: CDR1 MDHEN, CDR2 SYDVKM. Trimming stripped 4 bases from V and 8 bases from J, with 8 bases between. The CDR3 is made up of 12 amino acids. The TCR was taken from a male donor with multiple myeloma. The material sequenced was PBMCs, taken in a trial of ipilimumab plus nivolumab as post-transplant consolidation. This sequence joins TRBV28 and TRBJ1-4; D is undetermined. The CDR3 nucleotides read TGTGCCAGCAGTTCCGTCCGGGAAAAACTGTTTTTT. Amino acids: CASSSVREKLFF.